Listed below are T cell receptor beta chains from one sample, sequenced in a study of neoadjuvant anti-PD-1 for oral cavity cancer. Assay used: immunoSEQ multiplex PCR; TCRdb lists only in-frame clones, some missing. The sample has about 14,000 clones, approximately 74% seen once; the top ten hold 2.5% to 3%. Specimen: PBMCs, collected after nivolumab (anti-PD-1) treatment. Receptors were obtained from a person aged 35-79 years with oral cavity squamous cell carcinoma. Both conserved end residues are part of each CDR3. A D gene is named only where the DNA matches it firmly. Expanded clones get a size class; other rows say once, few or many, or leave the size out.

j_gene	d_gene	abundance	v_gene	CDR3nt	CDR3aa
TRBJ1-5	TRBD1	-	TRBV4-2	TGTGCCAGCAGCCAAGAAGCGGGACAGGGGTACCAGCCCCAGCATTTT	CASSQEAGQGYQPQHF
TRBJ2-6	-	-	TRBV5-6	TGTGCCAGCAGCTTGGGGGTATCTGGGGCCAACGTCCTGACTTTC	CASSLGVSGANVLTF
TRBJ2-2	-	-	TRBV19	TGTGCCAGTAGTATCTTGCAGGGCACCGGGGAGCTGTTTTTT	CASSILQGTGELFF
TRBJ2-6	-	-	TRBV4-2	TGTGCCAGCAGCCAAGTTGGGGTTGGAGGGAGTATCTCTGGGGCCAACGTCCTGACTTTC	CASSQVGVGGSISGANVLTF
TRBJ2-1	TRBD2	-	TRBV30	TGTGCCTGGAGTGTCCTCGGGCTAGCGGGAGGGGGAAGGCTTAATGAGCAGTTCTTC	CAWSVLGLAGGGRLNEQFF
TRBJ2-5	TRBD1	once	TRBV9	TGTGCCAGCAGCGTAGAGGGACAGGGGCAAGAGACCCAGTACTTC	CASSVEGQGQETQYF
TRBJ1-1	-	-	TRBV5-1	TGCGCCAGCAGCTTGGCCCTCTCAGGGTTGAAGGACACTGAAGCTTTCTTT	CASSLALSGLKDTEAFF
TRBJ2-1	-	few	TRBV6-6	TGTGCCAGCAGTTACGGAGGATTTGAGCAGTTCTTC	CASSYGGFEQFF
TRBJ2-1	TRBD1	-	TRBV10-3	TGTGCCATCAGTGAGTCCCAAGCCTCGACAGGGGGGAATGAGCAGTTCTTC	CAISESQASTGGNEQFF
TRBJ2-1	-	once	TRBV5-5	TGTGCCAGCAGTTCCCCCACGGACGGGACAAACTACAATGAGCAGTTCTTC	CASSSPTDGTNYNEQFF
TRBJ1-5	TRBD1	-	TRBV27	TGTGCCAGCAGGAGGGGGACAGGGATTAGTCAGCCCCAGCATTTT	CASRRGTGISQPQHF
TRBJ1-5	-	once	TRBV7-8	TGTGCCAGCAGCCCACACCACAGGGAGAATCAGCCCCAGCATTTT	CASSPHHRENQPQHF
TRBJ2-5	TRBD2	once	TRBV6-9	TGTGCCAGCAGCCGACTAGCGGAAAAACGAAAGTACTTC	CASSRLAEKRKYF
TRBJ2-1	-	few	TRBV9	TGTGCCAGCAGCGTATTTCGGGAAAACGTTGAGCAGTTCTTC	CASSVFRENVEQFF
TRBJ2-5	-	-	TRBV2	TGTGCCAGCAGCTGGGACCAAGAGACCCAGTACTTC	CASSWDQETQYF
TRBJ2-7	TRBD2	few	TRBV6-5	TGTGCCAGCAGTTATTCTGTAGCGGGAGACCCCTACGAGCAGTACTTC	CASSYSVAGDPYEQYF
TRBJ1-1	-	-	TRBV19	TGTGCCAGTAGTATCCTCAACATGAACACTGAAGCTTTCTTT	CASSILNMNTEAFF
TRBJ2-1	TRBD1	-	TRBV27	TGTGCCAGCAGTTTTTTACAGGGGGACTACAATGAGCAGTTCTTC	CASSFLQGDYNEQFF
TRBJ2-7	TRBD1	-	TRBV5-1	TGCGCCAGCAGCGGGGGGACAGGGGGCTCTTACGAGCAGTACTTC	CASSGGTGGSYEQYF
TRBJ2-4	TRBD2	-	TRBV4-1	TGCGCCAGCAGCCAGGGGGGGGTCCTAGAGGGCATTCAGTACTTC	CASSQGGVLEGIQYF
TRBJ2-7	TRBD2	-	TRBV5-1	TGCGCCAGCAGCATCGAGAGCGGGAGAGGATACGAGCAGTACTTC	CASSIESGRGYEQYF
TRBJ1-2	TRBD1	-	TRBV5-4	TGTGCCAGCAGATCGGGACAGGGGGCAGACTATGGCTACACCTTC	CASRSGQGADYGYTF